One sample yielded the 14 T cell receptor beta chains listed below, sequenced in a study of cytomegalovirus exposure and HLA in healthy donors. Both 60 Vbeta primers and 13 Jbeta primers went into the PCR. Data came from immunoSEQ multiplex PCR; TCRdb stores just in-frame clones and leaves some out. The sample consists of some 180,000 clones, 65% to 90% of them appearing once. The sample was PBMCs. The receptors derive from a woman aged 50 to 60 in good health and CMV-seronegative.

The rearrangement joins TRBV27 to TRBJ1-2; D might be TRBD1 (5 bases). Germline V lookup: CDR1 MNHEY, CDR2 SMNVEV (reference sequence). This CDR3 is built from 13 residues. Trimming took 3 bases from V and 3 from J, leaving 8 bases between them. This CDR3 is CASSFGGDYGYTF. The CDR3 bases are TGTGCCAGCAGTTTCGGGGGGGACTATGGCTACACCTTC.

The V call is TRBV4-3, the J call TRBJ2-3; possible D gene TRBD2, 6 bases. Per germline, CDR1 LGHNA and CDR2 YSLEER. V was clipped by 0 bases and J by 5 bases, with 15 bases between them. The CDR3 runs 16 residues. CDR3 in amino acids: CASSQEGTLEGDTQYF. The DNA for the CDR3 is TGCGCCAGCAGCCAAGAAGGGACTCTCGAGGGAGATACGCAGTATTTT.

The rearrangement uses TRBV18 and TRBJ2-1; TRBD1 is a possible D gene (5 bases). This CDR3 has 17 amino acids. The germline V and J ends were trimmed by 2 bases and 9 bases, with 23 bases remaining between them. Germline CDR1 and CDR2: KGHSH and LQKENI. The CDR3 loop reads CASSPALLGSGKGEQFF. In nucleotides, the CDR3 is TGTGCCAGCTCACCAGCCCTCTTGGGGTCAGGGAAGGGTGAGCAGTTCTTC.

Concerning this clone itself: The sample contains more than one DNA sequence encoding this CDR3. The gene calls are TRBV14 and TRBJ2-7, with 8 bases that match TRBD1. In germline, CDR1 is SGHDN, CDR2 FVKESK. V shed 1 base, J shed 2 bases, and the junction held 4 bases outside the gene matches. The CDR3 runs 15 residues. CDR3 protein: CASSQGGTGTYEQYF. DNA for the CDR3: TGTGCCAGCAGCCAAGGTGGGACAGGAACCTACGAGCAGTACTTC.

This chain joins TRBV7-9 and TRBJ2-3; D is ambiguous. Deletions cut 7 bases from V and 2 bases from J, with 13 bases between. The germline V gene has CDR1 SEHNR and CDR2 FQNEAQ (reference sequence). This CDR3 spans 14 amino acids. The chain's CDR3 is CASTTDILTDTQYF. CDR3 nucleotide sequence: TGTGCCAGCACCACTGACATCCTCACAGATACGCAGTATTTT.

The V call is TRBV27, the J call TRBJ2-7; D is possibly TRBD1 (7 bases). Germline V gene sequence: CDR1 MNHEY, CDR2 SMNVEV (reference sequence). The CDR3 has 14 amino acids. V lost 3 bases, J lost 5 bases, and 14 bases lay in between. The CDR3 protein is CASSFAGGRNEQYF. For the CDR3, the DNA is TGTGCCAGCAGTTTTGCAGGGGGGAGGAACGAGCAGTACTTC.

CDR3 amino acids: CASTPGGTGGRGYTF. The CDR3, as DNA: TGTGCCAGCACCCCGGGGGGGACAGGGGGACGCGGCTACACCTTC. The chain links TRBV6-5 to TRBJ1-2; TRBD1 aligns across 11 bases. CDR3 length equals 15 residues. V was pared by 7 bases and J by 8 bases, with 12 bases of the junction left unmatched. Germline V gives CDR1 MNHEY, CDR2 SVGAGI.

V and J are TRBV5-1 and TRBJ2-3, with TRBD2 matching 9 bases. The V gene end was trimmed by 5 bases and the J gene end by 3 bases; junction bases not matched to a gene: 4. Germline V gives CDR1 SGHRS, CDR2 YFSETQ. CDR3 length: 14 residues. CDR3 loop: CASRREGPTDTQYF. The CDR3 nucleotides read TGCGCCAGCAGGCGGGAGGGCCCAACAGATACGCAGTATTTT.

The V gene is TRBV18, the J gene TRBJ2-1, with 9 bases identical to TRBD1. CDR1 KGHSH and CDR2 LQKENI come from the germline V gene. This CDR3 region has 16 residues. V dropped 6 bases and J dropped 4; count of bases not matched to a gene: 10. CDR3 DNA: TGTGCCAGCTCTGAAGTGGGACAGGGAGGATACAATGAGCAGTTCTTC. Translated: CASSEVGQGGYNEQFF.

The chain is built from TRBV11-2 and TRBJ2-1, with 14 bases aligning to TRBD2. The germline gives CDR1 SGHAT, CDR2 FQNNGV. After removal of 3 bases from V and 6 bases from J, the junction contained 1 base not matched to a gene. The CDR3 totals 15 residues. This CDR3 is CASSLTSGRANEQFF. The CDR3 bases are TGTGCCAGCAGCTTGACTAGCGGGAGGGCCAATGAGCAGTTCTTC.

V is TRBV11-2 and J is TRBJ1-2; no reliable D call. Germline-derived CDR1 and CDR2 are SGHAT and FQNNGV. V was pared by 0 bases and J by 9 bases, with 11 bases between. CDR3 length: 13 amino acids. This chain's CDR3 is CASSLDQQRSYTF. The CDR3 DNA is TGTGCCAGCAGCTTAGATCAACAAAGAAGCTACACCTTC.

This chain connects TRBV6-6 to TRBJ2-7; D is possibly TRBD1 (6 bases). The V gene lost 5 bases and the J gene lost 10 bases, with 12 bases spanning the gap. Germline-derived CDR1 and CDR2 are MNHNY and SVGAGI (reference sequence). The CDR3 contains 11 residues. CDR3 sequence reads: CASSTAGEQYF. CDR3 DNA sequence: TGTGCCAGCAGTACGGCAGGGGAACAGTACTTC.

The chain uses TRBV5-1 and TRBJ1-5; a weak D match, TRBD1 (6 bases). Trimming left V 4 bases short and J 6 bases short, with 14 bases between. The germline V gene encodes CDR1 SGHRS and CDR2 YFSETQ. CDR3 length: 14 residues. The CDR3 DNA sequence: TGCGCCAGCAGCCAACAGGGTGGTGGTCAGCCCCAGCATTTT. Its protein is CASSQQGGGQPQHF.

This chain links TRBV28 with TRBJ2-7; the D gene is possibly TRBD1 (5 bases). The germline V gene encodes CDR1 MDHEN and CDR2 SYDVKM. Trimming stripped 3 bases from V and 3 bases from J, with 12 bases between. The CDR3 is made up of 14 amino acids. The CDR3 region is CASSLRQGFYEQYF. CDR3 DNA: TGTGCCAGCAGTTTGCGGCAGGGATTCTACGAGCAGTACTTC.